The next 10 T cell receptor beta chains were all read from a single sample in a study of T cell repertoires in cytomegalovirus infection. TCRdb recomputed calls from the reads with MiXCR, one row per CDR3 protein. Of around 500,000 distinct CDR3 sequences listed, approximately 40% are singletons. These receptors lack a known antigen. Sequencing used cultured PBMCs, obtained from culture after CMV antigen stimulation. The receptors were sampled from a human donor in good health (CMV status not recorded). Some clones in this sample may be carry-over from other donors' samples.

The rearrangement joins TRBV5-4 to TRBJ2-3; possible D gene TRBD1, 6 bases. Germline V gene sequence: CDR1 SGHNT, CDR2 YYREEE (reference sequence). There are 16 residues in the CDR3. Trimming pared 4 bases from V and 0 bases from J, leaving 15 bases between. The CDR3 bases are TGTGCCAGCAGCCCCGGACAGAGGTCTAGCACAGATACGCAGTATTTT. Its protein product is CASSPGQRSSTDTQYF.

This chain uses TRBV7-2 with TRBJ1-1, with 8 bases matching TRBD1. Germline V lookup: CDR1 SGHTA, CDR2 FQGNSA. The ends lost 2 bases at V and 4 bases at J; junction bases unmatched: 6. CDR3 length: 15 residues. The CDR3 reads CASSLLGQEITEAFF. Here the CDR3 DNA reads TGTGCCAGCAGCTTATTGGGACAGGAGATCACTGAAGCTTTCTTT.

The chain is built from TRBV5-4 and TRBJ2-7; 11 nucleotides line up with TRBD2. The germline V gene encodes CDR1 SGHNT and CDR2 YYREEE (reference sequence). This CDR3 has 15 amino acids. The ends lost 7 bases at V and 6 bases at J; junction bases unmatched: 12. The CDR3 sequence: CASGMVAGGPLEQYF. CDR3 DNA sequence: TGTGCCAGCGGTATGGTAGCGGGGGGGCCGCTCGAGCAGTACTTC.

Only a few counts were recorded for this clonotype. This sequence joins TRBV27 and TRBJ2-5; the match to TRBD2 covers 9 bases. Germline CDR1 is MNHEY and CDR2 is SMNVEV (reference sequence). J gave up 2 bases and V 8 bases, and 9 bases lay outside the gene matches. The CDR3 contains 15 residues. The CDR3 protein is CASAGASGVQETQYF. The CDR3 DNA sequence: TGTGCCAGCGCCGGGGCTAGCGGGGTGCAAGAGACCCAGTACTTC.

V gene TRBV10-3 combines with J gene TRBJ2-5; the D gene is possibly TRBD1 (6 bases). V dropped 8 bases and J dropped 5 bases, with 18 bases sitting between them. Germline V CDR1 and CDR2: ENHRY, SYGVKD. The CDR3 runs 14 residues. The CDR3 is CAIQGQGRPETQYF. Here the CDR3 DNA reads TGTGCCATCCAGGGGCAGGGGCGCCCGGAGACCCAGTACTTC.

CDR3 nucleotide sequence: TGTGCCAGCCGTGAATTCGGGGCAACTAATGAAAAACTGTTTTTT. This gives the protein CASREFGATNEKLFF. This chain joins TRBV12-3 or TRBV12-4 and TRBJ1-4; D is unresolved. This CDR3 is built from 15 residues. The V and J ends lost 8 bases and 0 bases respectively, with 13 bases between them.

The sample holds a few counts of this clonotype. The genes are TRBV7-2 and TRBJ2-3; 8 positions match TRBD2. Trimming removed 2 bases from V and 1 base from J; junction bases left unmatched: 5. This CDR3 contains 16 residues. Germline V gene sequence: CDR1 SGHTA, CDR2 FQGNSA. CDR3 sequence reads: CASSLRSGGGTDTQYF. CDR3 in DNA: TGTGCCAGCAGCTTACGTTCGGGGGGGGGCACAGATACGCAGTATTTT.

The chain uses TRBV7-8 and TRBJ1-2; D might be TRBD1 (5 bases). V gave up 5 bases and J gave up 8 bases, with 9 bases separating them. This CDR3 is built from 11 residues. CDR1 and CDR2 from the germline V gene are SGHVS and FQNEAQ. CDR3 DNA sequence: TGTGCCAGCAGCCATCCAGGGGGCTACACCTTC. Its protein product is CASSHPGGYTF.

Details on this clonotype: Compared with germline, one end of the junction differs, possibly owing to a read error. This chain uses TRBV10-3 with TRBJ1-1; 8 bases are a match to TRBD1. The CDR3 length is 14 residues. Germline-derived CDR1 and CDR2 are ENHRY and SYGVKD. CDR3 amino acids: CTISEGQGMTEAFF. DNA of the CDR3: TGTACCATCAGTGAAGGACAGGGAATGACTGAAGCTTTCTTT.

The rearrangement links TRBV5-6 to TRBJ2-5, with D unclear. The CDR3 totals 16 residues. CDR1 is SGHDT, CDR2 YYEEEE, per germline. Trimming removed 4 bases from V and 0 bases from J, with 16 bases in between. In DNA form, the CDR3 reads TGTGCCAGCAGCAACGAGGTGGGCCTGTACCAAGAGACCCAGTACTTC. It is translated as CASSNEVGLYQETQYF.